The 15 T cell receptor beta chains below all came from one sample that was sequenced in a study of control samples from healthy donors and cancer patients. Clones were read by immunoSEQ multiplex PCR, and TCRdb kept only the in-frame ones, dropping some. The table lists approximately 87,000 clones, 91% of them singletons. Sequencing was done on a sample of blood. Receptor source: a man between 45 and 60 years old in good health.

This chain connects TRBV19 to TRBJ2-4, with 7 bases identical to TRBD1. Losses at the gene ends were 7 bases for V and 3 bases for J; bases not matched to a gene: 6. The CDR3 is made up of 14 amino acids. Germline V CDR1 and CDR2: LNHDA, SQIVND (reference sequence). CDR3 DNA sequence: TGTGCCAGTAAGGACCAGGGGGTCAAAAACATTCAGTACTTC. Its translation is CASKDQGVKNIQYF. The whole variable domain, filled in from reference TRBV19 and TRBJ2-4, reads DGGITQSPKYLFRKEGQNVTLSCEQNLNHDAMYWYRQDPGQGLRLIYYSQIVNDFQKGDIAEGYSVSREKKESFPLTVTSAQKNPTAFYLCASKDQGVKNIQYFGAGTRLSVL.

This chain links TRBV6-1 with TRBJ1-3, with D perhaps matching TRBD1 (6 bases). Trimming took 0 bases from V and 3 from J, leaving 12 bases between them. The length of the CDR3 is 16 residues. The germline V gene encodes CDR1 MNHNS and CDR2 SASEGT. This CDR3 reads CASSEAGGGGGNTIYF. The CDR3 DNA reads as TGTGCCAGCAGTGAAGCGGGAGGGGGAGGTGGAAACACCATATATTTT.

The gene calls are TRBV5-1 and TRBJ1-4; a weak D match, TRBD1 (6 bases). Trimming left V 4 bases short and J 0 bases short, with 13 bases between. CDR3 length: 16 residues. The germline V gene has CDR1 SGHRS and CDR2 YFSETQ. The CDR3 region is CASSQGQTATNEKLFF. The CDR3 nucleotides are TGCGCCAGCAGCCAAGGACAGACTGCAACTAATGAAAAACTGTTTTTT.

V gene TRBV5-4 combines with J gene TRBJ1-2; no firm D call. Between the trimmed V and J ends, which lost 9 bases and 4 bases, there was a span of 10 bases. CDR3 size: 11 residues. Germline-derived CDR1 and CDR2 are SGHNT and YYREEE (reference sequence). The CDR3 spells CAMLSIYGYTF. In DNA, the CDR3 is TGTGCCATGCTTTCCATCTATGGCTACACCTTC.

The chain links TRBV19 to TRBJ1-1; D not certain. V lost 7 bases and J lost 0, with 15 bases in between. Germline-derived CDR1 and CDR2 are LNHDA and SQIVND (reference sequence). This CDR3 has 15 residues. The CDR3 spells CASKRAGNLNTEAFF. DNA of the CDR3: TGTGCCAGTAAACGAGCGGGAAACTTGAACACTGAAGCTTTCTTT. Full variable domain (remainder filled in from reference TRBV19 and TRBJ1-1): DGGITQSPKYLFRKEGQNVTLSCEQNLNHDAMYWYRQDPGQGLRLIYYSQIVNDFQKGDIAEGYSVSREKKESFPLTVTSAQKNPTAFYLCASKRAGNLNTEAFFGQGTRLTVV.

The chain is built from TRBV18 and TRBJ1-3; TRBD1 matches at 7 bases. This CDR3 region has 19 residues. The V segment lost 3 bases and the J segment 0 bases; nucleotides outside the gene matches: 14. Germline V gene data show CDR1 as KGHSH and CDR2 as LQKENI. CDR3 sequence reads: CASSPINTGVSSSGNTIYF. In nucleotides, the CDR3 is TGTGCCAGCTCACCCATCAACACAGGGGTTTCAAGCTCTGGAAACACCATATATTTT.

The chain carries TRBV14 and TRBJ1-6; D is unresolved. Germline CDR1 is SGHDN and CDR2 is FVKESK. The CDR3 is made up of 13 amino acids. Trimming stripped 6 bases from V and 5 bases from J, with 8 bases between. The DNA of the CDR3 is TGTGCCAGCAGAGTCAGTCATAATTCACCCCTCCACTTT. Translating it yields CASRVSHNSPLHF.

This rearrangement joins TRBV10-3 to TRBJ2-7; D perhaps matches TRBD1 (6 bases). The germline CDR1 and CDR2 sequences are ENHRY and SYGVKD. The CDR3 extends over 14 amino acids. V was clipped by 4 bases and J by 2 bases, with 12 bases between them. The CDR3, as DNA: TGTGCCATCAGTGGGACAGAGCAAACCTACGAGCAGTACTTC. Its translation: CAISGTEQTYEQYF.

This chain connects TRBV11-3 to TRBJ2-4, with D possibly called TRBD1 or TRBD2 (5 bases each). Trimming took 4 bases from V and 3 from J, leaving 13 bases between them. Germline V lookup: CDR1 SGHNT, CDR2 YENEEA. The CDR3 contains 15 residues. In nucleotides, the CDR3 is TGTGCCAGCAGCTCCGAGAGGGACGGCAAAAACATTCAGTACTTC. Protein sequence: CASSSERDGKNIQYF.

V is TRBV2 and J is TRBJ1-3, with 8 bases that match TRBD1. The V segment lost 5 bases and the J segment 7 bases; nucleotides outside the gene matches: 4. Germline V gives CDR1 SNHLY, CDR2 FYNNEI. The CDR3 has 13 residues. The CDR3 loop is CASSPQGENTIYF. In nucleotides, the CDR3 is TGTGCCAGCAGTCCACAGGGGGAGAACACCATATATTTT.

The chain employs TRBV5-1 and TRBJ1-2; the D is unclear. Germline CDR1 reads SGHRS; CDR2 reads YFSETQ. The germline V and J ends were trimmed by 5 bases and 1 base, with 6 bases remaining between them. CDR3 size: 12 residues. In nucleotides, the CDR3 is TGCGCCAGCAGGGAAGGTAACTATGGCTACACCTTC. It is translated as CASREGNYGYTF.

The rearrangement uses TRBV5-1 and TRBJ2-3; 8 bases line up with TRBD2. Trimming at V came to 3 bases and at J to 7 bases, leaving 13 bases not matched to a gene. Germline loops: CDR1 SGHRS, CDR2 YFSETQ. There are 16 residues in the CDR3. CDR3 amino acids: CASSSVDFGGANTQYF. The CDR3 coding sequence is TGCGCCAGCAGCTCAGTAGATTTCGGGGGGGCAAATACGCAGTATTTT.

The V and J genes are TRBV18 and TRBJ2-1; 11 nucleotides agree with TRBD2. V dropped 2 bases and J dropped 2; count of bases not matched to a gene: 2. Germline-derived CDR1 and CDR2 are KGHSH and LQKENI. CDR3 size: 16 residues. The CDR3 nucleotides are TGTGCCAGCTCACCATCTAGCGGGGGGACCTACAATGAGCAGTTCTTC. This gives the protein CASSPSSGGTYNEQFF.

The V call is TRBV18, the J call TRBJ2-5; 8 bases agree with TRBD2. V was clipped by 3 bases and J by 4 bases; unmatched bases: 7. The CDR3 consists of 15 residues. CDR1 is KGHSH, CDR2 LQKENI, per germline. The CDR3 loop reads CASSPERGPAETQYF. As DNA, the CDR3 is TGTGCCAGCTCACCGGAGCGGGGGCCCGCAGAGACCCAGTACTTC.

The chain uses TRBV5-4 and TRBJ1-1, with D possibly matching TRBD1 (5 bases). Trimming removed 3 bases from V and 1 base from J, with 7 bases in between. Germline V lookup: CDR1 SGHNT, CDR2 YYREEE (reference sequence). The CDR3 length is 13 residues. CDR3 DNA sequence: TGTGCCAGCAGCTCCACAGGGAACACTGAAGCTTTCTTT. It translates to CASSSTGNTEAFF.